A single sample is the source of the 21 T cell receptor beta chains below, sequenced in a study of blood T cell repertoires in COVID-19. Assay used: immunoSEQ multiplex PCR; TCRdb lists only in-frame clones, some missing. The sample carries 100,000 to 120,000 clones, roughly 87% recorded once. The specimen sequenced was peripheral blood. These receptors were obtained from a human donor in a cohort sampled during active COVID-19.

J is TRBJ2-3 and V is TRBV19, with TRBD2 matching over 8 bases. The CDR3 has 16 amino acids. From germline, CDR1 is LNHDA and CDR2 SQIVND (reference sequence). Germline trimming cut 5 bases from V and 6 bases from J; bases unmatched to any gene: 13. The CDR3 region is CASSLSGGLGRDTQYF. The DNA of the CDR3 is TGTGCCAGTAGTCTAAGCGGGGGCCTTGGCAGGGATACGCAGTATTTT.

The CDR3: CASSPPGTGATGELFF. CDR3 nucleotide sequence: TGTGCCAGCTCACCACCCGGGACAGGGGCTACCGGGGAGCTGTTTTTT. The chain has TRBV18 and TRBJ2-2; 10 nucleotides match TRBD1. CDR1 and CDR2 from the germline V gene are KGHSH and LQKENI. V lost 0 bases and J lost 5; bases outside the gene matches: 3. CDR3 length: 16 amino acids.

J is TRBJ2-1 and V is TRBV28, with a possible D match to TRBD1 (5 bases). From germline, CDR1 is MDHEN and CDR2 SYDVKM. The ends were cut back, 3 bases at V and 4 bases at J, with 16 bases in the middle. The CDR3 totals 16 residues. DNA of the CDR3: TGTGCCAGCAGTTTCCCGTGGGGCGGCAATTACAATGAGCAGTTCTTC. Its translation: CASSFPWGGNYNEQFF.

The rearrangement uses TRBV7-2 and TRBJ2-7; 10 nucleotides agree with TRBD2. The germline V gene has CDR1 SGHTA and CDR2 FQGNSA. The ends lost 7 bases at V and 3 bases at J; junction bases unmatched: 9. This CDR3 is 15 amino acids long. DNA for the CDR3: TGTGCCAGCAACGTCGGACTAGCGGAGTACTACGAGCAGTACTTC. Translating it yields CASNVGLAEYYEQYF.

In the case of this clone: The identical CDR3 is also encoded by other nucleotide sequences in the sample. This CDR3 is CASSPLAGSSYEQYF. The CDR3 nucleotides are TGCGCCAGCAGCCCCTTGGCGGGGAGCTCCTACGAGCAGTACTTC. The rearrangement uses TRBV5-1 and TRBJ2-7, with a tentative D call TRBD2 (6 bases). Germline CDR1 reads SGHRS; CDR2 reads YFSETQ. The CDR3 covers 15 residues. The germline V and J ends were trimmed by 4 bases and 0 bases, with 14 bases remaining between them.

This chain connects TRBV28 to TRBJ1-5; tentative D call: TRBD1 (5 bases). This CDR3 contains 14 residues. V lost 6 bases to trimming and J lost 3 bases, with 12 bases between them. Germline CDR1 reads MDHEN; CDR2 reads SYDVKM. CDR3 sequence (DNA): TGTGCCAGCAGGTATGGGACTCCCAATCAGCCCCAGCATTTT. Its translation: CASRYGTPNQPQHF.

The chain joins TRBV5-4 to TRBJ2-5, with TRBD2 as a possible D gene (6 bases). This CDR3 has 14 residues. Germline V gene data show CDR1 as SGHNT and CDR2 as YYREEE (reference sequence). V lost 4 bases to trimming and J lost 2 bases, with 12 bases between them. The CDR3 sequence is CASSAGGTQETQYF. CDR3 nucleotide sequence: TGTGCCAGCAGCGCAGGTGGGACTCAAGAGACCCAGTACTTC.

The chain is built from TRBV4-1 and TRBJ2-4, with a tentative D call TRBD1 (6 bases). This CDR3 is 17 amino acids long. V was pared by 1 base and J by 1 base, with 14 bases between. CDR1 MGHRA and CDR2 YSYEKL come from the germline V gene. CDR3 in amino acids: CASSQGQTGGAKNIQYF. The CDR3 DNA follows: TGCGCCAGCAGCCAAGGACAGACAGGCGGGGCCAAAAACATTCAGTACTTC.

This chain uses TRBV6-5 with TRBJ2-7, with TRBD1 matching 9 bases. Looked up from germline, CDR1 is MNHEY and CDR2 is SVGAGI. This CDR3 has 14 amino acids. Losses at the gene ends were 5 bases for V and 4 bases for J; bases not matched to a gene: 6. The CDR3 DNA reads TGTGCCAGCAGTCTAATACAGGGGGCTTACGAGCAGTACTTC. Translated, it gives CASSLIQGAYEQYF.

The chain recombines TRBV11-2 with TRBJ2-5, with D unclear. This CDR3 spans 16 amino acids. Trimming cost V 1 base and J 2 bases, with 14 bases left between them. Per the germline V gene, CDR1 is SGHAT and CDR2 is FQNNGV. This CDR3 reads CASSLVPGYGQETQYF. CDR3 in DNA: TGTGCCAGCAGCTTAGTCCCCGGGTACGGACAAGAGACCCAGTACTTC.

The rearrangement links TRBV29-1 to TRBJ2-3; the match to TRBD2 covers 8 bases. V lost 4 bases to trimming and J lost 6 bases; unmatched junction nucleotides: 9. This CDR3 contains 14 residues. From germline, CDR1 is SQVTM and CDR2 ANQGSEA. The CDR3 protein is CSVVSGGPADTQYF. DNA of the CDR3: TGCAGCGTTGTAAGCGGGGGACCCGCCGATACGCAGTATTTT.

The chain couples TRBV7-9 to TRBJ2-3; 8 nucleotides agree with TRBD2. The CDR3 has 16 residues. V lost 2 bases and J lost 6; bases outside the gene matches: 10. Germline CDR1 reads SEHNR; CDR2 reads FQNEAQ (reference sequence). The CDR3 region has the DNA TGTGCCAGCAGCTTACGGGCCGGACTAGCCCAGGATACGCAGTATTTT. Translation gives CASSLRAGLAQDTQYF.

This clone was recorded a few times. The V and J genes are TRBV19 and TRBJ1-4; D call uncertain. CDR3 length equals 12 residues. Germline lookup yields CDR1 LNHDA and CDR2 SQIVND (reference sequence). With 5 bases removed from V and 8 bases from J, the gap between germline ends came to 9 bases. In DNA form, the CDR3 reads TGTGCCAGTAGTTTCAGTAAAGAAAAACTGTTTTTT. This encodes CASSFSKEKLFF.

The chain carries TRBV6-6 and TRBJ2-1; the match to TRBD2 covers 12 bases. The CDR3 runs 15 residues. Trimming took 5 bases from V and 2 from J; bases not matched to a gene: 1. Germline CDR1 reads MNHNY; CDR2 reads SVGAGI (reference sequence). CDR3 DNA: TGTGCCAGCAGTAGGACTAGCGGGACCTACAATGAGCAGTTCTTC. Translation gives CASSRTSGTYNEQFF.

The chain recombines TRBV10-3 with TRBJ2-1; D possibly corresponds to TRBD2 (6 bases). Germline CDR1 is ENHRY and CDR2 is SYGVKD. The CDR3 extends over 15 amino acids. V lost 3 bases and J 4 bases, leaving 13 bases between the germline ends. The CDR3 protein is CAISDRGSEYNEQFF. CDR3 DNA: TGTGCCATCAGTGACCGGGGGTCGGAATACAATGAGCAGTTCTTC.

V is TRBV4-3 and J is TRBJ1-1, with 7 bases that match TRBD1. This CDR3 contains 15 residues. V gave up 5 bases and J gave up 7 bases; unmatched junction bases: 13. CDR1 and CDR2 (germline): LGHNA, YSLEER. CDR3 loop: CASSALEDGQVEAFF. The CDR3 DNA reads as TGCGCCAGCAGCGCCCTGGAGGATGGACAGGTTGAAGCTTTCTTT.

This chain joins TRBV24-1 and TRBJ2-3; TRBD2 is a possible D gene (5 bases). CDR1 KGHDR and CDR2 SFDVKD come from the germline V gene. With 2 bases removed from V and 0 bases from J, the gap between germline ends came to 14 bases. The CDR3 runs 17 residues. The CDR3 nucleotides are TGTGCCACCAGTGATTCCTCGGGGTCGGCTAGCACAGATACGCAGTATTTT. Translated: CATSDSSGSASTDTQYF.

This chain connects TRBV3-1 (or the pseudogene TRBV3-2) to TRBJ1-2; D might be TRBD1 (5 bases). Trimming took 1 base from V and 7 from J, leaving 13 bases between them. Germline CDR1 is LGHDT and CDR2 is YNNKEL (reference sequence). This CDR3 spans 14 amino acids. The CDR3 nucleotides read TGTGCCAGCAGCCAAGGTTGGCAGGGAGGTGGCTACACCTTC. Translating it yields CASSQGWQGGGYTF.

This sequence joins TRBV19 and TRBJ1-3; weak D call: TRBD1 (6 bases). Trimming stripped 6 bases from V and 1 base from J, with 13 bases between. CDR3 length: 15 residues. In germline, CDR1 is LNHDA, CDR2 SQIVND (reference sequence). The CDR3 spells CASRRDTTSGNTIYF. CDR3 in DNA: TGTGCCAGTAGGAGGGACACAACTTCTGGAAACACCATATATTTT. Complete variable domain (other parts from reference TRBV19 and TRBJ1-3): DGGITQSPKYLFRKEGQNVTLSCEQNLNHDAMYWYRQDPGQGLRLIYYSQIVNDFQKGDIAEGYSVSREKKESFPLTVTSAQKNPTAFYLCASRRDTTSGNTIYFGEGSWLTVV.

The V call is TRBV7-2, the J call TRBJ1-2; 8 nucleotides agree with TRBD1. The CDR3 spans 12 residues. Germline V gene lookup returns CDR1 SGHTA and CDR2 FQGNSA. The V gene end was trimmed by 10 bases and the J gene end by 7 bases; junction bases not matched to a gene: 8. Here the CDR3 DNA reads TGTGCCAACCCAGGGGGCGCCGCTGGCTACACCTTC. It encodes CANPGGAAGYTF.

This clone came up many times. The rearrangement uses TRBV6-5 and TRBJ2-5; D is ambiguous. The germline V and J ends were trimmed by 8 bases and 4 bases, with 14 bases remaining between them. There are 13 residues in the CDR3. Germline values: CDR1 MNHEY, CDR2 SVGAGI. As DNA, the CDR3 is TGTGCCAGCTTCGTACAGTTAGGAGAGACCCAGTACTTC. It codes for CASFVQLGETQYF.